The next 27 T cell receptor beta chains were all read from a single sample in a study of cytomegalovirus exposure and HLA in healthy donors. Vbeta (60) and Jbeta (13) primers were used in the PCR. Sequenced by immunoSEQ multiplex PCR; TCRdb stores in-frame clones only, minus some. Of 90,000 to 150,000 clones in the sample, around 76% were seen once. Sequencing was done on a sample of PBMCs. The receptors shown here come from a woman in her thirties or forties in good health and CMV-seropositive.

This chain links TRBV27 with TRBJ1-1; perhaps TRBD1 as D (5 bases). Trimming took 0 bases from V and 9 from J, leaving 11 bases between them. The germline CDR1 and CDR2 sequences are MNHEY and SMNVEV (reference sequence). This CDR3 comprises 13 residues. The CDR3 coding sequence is TGTGCCAGCAGTTTATCCAATAACAGGCAAGCTTTCTTT. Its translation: CASSLSNNRQAFF.

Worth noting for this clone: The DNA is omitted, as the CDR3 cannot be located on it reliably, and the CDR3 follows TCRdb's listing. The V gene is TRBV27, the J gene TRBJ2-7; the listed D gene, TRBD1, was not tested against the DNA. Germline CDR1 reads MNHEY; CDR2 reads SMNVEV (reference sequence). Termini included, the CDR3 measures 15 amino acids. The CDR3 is CASSSSTGSGYEQYF.

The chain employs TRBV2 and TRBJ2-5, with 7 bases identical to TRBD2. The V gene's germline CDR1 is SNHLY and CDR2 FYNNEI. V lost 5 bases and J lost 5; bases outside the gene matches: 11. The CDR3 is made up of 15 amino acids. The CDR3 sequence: CASSLALTSSETQYF. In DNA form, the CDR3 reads TGTGCCAGCAGTTTGGCCCTGACTAGCAGTGAGACCCAGTACTTC.

The CDR3 nucleotides read TGTGCCAGCAGCCGATCCGAGGAGGTCTACAATGAGCAGTTCTTC. Its translation is CASSRSEEVYNEQFF. The chain recombines TRBV7-8 with TRBJ2-1, with D tentatively TRBD2 (5 bases). Germline V gives CDR1 SGHVS, CDR2 FQNEAQ. Trimming took 5 bases from V and 3 from J, leaving 14 bases between them. This CDR3 has 15 residues.

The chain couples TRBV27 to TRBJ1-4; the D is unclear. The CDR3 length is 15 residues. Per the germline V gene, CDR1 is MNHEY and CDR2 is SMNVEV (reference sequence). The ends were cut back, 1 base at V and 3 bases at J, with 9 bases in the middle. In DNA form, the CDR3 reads TGTGCCAGCAGTTTATTGCCAGTTCCTAATGAAAAACTGTTTTTT. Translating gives CASSLLPVPNEKLFF.

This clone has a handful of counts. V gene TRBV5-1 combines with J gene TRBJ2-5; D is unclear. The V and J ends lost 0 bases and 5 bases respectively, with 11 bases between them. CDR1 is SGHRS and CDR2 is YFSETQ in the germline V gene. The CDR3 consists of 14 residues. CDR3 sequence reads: CASSLEVVGETQYF. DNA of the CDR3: TGCGCCAGCAGCTTGGAGGTCGTCGGGGAGACCCAGTACTTC.

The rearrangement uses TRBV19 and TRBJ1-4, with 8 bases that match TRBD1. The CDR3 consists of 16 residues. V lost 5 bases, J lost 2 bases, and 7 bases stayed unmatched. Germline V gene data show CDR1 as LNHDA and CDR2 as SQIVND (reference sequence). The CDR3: CASSRQGAGTNEKLFF. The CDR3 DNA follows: TGTGCCAGTAGTCGGCAGGGGGCTGGGACTAATGAAAAACTGTTTTTT. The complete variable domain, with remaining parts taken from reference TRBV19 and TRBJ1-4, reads DGGITQSPKYLFRKEGQNVTLSCEQNLNHDAMYWYRQDPGQGLRLIYYSQIVNDFQKGDIAEGYSVSREKKESFPLTVTSAQKNPTAFYLCASSRQGAGTNEKLFFGSGTQLSVL.

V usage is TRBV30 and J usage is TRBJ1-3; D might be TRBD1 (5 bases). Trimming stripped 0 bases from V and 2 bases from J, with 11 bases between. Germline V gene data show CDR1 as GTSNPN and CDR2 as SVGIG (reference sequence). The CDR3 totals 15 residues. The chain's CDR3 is CAWSVASGPGNTIYF. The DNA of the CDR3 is TGTGCCTGGAGTGTAGCGTCAGGGCCTGGAAACACCATATATTTT.

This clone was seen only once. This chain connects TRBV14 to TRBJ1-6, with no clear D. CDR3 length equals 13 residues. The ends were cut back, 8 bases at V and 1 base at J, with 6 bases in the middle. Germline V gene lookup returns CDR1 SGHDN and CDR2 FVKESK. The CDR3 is CASAASYNSPLHF. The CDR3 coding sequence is TGTGCCAGCGCGGCGTCCTATAATTCACCCCTCCACTTT.

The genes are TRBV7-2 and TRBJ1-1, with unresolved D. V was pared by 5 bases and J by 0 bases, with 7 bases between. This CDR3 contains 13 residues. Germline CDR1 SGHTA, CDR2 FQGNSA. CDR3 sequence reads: CASSRLLNTEAFF. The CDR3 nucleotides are TGTGCCAGCAGCCGACTTTTGAACACTGAAGCTTTCTTT.

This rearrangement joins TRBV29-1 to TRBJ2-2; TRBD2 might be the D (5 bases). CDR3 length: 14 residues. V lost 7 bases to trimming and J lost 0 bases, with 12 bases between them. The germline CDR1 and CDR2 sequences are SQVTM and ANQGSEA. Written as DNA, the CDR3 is TGCAGCGCCGGGGTACAGTCGAACACCGGGGAGCTGTTTTTT. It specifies CSAGVQSNTGELFF.

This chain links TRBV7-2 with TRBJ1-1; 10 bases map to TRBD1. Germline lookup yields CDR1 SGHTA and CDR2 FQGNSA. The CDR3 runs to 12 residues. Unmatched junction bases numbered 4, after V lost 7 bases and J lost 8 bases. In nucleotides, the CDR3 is TGTGCCAGCACTCAGGACAGGGGGGAAGCTTTCTTT. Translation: CASTQDRGEAFF.

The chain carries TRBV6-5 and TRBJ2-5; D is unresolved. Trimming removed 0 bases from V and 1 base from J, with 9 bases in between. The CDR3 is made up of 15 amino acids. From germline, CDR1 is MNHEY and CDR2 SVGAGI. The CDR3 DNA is TGTGCCAGCAGTTACTCGACGGCGGTCCAAGAGACCCAGTACTTC. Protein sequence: CASSYSTAVQETQYF.

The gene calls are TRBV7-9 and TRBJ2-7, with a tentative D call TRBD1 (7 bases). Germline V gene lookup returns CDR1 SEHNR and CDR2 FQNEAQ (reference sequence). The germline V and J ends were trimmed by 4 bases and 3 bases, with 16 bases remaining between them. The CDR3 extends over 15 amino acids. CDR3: CASSSRGPGGYEQYF. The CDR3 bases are TGTGCCAGCAGCTCGCGGGGCCCAGGGGGCTACGAGCAGTACTTC. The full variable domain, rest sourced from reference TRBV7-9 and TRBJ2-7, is DTGVSQNPRHKITKRGQNVTFRCDPISEHNRLYWYRQTLGQGPEFLTYFQNEAQLEKSRLLSDRFSAERPKGSFSTLEIQRTEQGDSAMYLCASSSRGPGGYEQYFGPGTRLTVT.

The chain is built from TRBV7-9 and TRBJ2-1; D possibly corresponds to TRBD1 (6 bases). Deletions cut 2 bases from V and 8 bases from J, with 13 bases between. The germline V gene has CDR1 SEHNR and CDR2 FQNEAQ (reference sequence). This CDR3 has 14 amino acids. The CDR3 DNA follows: TGTGCCAGCAGCTTAAATGGGGGCGTTTATGAGCAGTTCTTC. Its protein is CASSLNGGVYEQFF.

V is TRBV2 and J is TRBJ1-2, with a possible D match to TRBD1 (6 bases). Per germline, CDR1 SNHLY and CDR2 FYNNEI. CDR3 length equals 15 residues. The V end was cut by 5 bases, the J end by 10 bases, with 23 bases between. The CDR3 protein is CASSIRTEGSPDYTF. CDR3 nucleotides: TGTGCCAGCAGTATTAGGACAGAGGGGAGCCCTGACTACACCTTC.

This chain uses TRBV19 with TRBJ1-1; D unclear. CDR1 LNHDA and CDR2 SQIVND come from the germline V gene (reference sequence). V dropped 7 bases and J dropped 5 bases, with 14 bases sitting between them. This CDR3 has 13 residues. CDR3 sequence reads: CASKNWGGTEAFF. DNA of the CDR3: TGTGCCAGTAAAAATTGGGGAGGAACTGAAGCTTTCTTT.

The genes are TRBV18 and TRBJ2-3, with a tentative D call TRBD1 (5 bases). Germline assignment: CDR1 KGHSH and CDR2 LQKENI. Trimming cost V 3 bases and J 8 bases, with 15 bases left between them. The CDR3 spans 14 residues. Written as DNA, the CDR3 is TGTGCCAGCTCACCGGGGCAGATTCTTAGTACGCAGTATTTT. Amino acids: CASSPGQILSTQYF.

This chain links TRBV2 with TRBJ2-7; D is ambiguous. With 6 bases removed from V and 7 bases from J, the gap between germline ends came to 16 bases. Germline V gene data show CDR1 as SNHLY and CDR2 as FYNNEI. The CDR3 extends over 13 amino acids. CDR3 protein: CASRSPPGGEQYF. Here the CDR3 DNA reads TGTGCCAGCAGAAGTCCTCCGGGTGGGGAGCAGTACTTC.

CDR3 residues: CAWRGPGTGITEAFF. CDR3 in DNA: TGTGCCTGGAGGGGCCCCGGGACAGGGATCACTGAAGCTTTCTTT. The V gene is TRBV30, the J gene TRBJ1-1; 9 bases are a match to TRBD1. The CDR3 has 15 residues. CDR1 and CDR2 from the germline V gene are GTSNPN and SVGIG (reference sequence). With V trimmed by 3 bases and J by 4 bases, 9 bases remained unmatched. The whole variable domain, filled in from reference TRBV30 and TRBJ1-1, reads SQTIHQWPATLVQPVGSPLSLECTVEGTSNPNLYWYRQAAGRGLQLLFYSVGIGQISSEVPQNLSASRPQDRQFILSSKKLLLSDSGFYLCAWRGPGTGITEAFFGQGTRLTVV.

Written as DNA, the CDR3 is TGTGCCAGCAGGCCTCCGGGACAGCGTTATGGCTACACCTTC. Translating it yields CASRPPGQRYGYTF. The J gene is TRBJ1-2, the V gene TRBV6-1; 7 bases are a match to TRBD1. The CDR3 covers 14 residues. Germline V gene lookup returns CDR1 MNHNS and CDR2 SASEGT. Trimming took 6 bases from V and 5 from J; bases not matched to a gene: 9.

The CDR3 is CASSPGTGGSQPQHF. CDR3 nucleotide sequence: TGTGCCAGCAGTCCCGGGACAGGGGGCAGTCAGCCCCAGCATTTT. J is TRBJ1-5 and V is TRBV2, with 12 bases matching TRBD1. The length of the CDR3 is 15 residues. Germline values: CDR1 SNHLY, CDR2 FYNNEI. The J segment lost 6 bases and the V segment lost 5 bases, leaving 5 bases of the junction unmatched.

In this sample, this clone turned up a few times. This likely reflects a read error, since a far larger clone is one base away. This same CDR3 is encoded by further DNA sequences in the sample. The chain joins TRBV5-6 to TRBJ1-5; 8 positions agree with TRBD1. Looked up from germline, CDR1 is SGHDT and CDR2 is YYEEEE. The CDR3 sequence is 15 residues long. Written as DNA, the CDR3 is TGTGCCAGTAGCTTGACAGGGGCGGACAATCAGCCCCAGCATTTT. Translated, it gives CASSLTGADNQPQHF.

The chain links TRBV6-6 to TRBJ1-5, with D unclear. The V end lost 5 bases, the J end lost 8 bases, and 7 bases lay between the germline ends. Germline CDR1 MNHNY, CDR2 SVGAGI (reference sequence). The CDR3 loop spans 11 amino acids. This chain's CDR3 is CASSPGKPQHF. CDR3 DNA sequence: TGTGCCAGCAGTCCCGGTAAGCCCCAGCATTTT.

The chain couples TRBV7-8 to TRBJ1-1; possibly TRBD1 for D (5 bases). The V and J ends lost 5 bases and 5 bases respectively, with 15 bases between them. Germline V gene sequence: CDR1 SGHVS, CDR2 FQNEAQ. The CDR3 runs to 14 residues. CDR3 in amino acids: CASSTRGIRTEAFF. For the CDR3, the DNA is TGTGCCAGCAGCACCCGGGGGATAAGAACTGAAGCTTTCTTT.

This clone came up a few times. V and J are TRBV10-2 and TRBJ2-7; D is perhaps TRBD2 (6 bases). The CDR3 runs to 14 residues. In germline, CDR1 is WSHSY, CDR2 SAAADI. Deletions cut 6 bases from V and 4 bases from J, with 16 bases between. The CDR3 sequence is CASRGTDHLYEQYF. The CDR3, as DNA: TGCGCCAGCAGGGGGACTGATCATTTGTACGAGCAGTACTTC.

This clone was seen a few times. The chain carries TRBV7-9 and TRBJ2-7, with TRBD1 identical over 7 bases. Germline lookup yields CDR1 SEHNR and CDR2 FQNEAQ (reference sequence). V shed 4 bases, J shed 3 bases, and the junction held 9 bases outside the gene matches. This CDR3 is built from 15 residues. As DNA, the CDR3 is TGTGCCAGCAGCTCACCTCCCCGGGACAGCTACGAGCAGTACTTC. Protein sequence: CASSSPPRDSYEQYF.